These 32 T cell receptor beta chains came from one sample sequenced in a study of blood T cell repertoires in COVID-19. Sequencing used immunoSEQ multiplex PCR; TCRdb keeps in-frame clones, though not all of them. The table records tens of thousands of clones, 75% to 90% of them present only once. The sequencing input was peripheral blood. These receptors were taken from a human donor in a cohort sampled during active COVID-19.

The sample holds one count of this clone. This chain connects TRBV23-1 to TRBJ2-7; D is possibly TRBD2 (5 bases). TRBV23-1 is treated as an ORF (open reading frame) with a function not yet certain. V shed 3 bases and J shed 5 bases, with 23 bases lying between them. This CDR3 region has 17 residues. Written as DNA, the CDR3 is TGCGCCAGCAGTCATCCCTCCGGCGAACTAGATGGAAACGAGCAGTACTTC. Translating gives CASSHPSGELDGNEQYF.

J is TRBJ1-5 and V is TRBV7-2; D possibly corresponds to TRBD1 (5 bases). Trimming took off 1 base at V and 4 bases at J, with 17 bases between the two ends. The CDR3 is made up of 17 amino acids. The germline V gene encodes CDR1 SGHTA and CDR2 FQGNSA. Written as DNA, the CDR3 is TGTGCCAGCAGCTTAGGGGGGATGGCGGGGTTTAATCAGCCCCAGCATTTT. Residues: CASSLGGMAGFNQPQHF.

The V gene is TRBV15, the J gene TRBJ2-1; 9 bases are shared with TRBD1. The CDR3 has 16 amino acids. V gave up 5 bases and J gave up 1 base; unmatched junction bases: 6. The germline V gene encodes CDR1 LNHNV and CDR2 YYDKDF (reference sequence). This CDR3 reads CATSVQGAGSYNEQFF. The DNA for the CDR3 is TGTGCCACCAGCGTACAGGGGGCCGGGTCCTACAATGAGCAGTTCTTC.

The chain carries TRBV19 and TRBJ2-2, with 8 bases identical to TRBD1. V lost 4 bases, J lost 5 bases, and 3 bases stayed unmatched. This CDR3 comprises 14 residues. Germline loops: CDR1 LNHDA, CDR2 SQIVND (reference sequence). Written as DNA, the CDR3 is TGTGCCAGTAGTAGTACAGGGGGTACCGGGGAGCTGTTTTTT. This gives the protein CASSSTGGTGELFF.

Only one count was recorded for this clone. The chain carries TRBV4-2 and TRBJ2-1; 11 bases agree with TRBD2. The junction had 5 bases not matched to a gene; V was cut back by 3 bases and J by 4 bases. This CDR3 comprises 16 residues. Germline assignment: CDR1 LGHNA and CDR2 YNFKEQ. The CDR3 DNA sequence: TGTGCCAGCAGCCAGGCCCTAGCGGGGGGATACAATGAGCAGTTCTTC. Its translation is CASSQALAGGYNEQFF.

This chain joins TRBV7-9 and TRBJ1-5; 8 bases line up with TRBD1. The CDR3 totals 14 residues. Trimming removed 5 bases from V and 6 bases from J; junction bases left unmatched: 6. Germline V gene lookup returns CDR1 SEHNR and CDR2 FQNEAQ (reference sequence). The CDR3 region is CASSLQGGGQPQHF. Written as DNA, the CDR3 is TGTGCCAGCAGCCTACAGGGGGGGGGTCAGCCCCAGCATTTT.

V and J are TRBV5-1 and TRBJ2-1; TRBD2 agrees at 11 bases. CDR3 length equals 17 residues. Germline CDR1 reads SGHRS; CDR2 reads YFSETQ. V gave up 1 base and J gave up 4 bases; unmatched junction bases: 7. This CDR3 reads CASSLHQGTSGYNEQFF. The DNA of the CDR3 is TGCGCCAGCAGCTTGCATCAGGGGACTAGCGGATACAATGAGCAGTTCTTC.

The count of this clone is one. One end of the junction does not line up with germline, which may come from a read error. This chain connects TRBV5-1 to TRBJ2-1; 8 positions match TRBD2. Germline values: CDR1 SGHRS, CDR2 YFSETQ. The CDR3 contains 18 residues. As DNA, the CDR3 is TGCGCCAGCACCTTGGCCACTAGCGGAAACCTACAGGGAAATGAGCAGTTCTTC. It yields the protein CASTLATSGNLQGNEQFF.

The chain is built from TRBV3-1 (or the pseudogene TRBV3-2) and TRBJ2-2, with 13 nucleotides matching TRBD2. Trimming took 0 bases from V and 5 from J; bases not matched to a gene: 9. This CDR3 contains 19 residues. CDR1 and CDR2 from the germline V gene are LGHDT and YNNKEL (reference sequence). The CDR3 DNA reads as TGTGCCAGCAGCCAAGATCTTTTGGGACTAGCGGGAAGAACCGGGGAGCTGTTTTTT. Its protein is CASSQDLLGLAGRTGELFF.

CDR3 amino acids: CSAGTFYEQYF. CDR3 nucleotide sequence: TGCAGTGCTGGGACTTTCTACGAGCAGTACTTC. The V and J genes are TRBV20-1 and TRBJ2-7; D is possibly TRBD2 (6 bases). CDR1 is DFQATT, CDR2 SNEGSKA, per germline (reference sequence). Trimming stripped 5 bases from V and 3 bases from J, with 8 bases between. This CDR3 contains 11 residues.

CDR3: CASTTGGNYGYTF. The CDR3 DNA is TGTGCCAGCACCACTGGAGGGAACTATGGCTACACCTTC. V is TRBV12-3 or TRBV12-4 and J is TRBJ1-2; D gene ambiguous. The CDR3 totals 13 residues. V lost 7 bases and J lost 2, with 11 bases in between.

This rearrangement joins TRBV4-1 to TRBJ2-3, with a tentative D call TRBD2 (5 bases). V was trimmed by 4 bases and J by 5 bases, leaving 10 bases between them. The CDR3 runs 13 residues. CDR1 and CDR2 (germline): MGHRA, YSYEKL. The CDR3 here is CASSPLEGDTQYF. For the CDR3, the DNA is TGCGCCAGCAGCCCCCTTGAGGGAGATACGCAGTATTTT.

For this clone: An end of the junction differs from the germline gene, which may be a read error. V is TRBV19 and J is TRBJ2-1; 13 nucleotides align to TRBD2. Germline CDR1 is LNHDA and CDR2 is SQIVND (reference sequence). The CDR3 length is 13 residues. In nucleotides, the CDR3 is TGTGCCAGTAGTATTACTAGCGGGAGGGCCCGGATCTTC. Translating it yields CASSITSGRARIF.

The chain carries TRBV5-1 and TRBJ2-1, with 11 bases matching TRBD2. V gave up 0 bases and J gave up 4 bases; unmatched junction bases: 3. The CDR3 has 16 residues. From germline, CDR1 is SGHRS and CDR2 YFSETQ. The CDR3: CASSLGLAGGYNEQFF. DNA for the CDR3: TGCGCCAGCAGCTTGGGGCTAGCGGGAGGTTACAATGAGCAGTTCTTC.

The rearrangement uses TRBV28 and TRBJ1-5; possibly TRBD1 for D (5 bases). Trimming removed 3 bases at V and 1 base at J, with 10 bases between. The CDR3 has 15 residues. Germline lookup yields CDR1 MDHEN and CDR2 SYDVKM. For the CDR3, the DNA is TGTGCCAGCAGTTTGGGGGGGGAAAGCAATCAGCCCCAGCATTTT. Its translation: CASSLGGESNQPQHF.

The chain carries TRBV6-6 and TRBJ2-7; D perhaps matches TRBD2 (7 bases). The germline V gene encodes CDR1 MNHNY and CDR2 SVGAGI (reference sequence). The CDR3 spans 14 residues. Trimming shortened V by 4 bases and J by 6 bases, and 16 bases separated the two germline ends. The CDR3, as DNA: TGTGCCAGCAGTTCCATCCTGGGGGGGCGCGAGCAGTACTTC. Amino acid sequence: CASSSILGGREQYF.

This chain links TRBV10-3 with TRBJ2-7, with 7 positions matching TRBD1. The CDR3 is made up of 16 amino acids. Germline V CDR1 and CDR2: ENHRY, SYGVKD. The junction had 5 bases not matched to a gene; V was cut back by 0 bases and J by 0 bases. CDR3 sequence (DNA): TGTGCCATCAGTGAGTCCCGGACAGGTGACTCCTACGAGCAGTACTTC. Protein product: CAISESRTGDSYEQYF.

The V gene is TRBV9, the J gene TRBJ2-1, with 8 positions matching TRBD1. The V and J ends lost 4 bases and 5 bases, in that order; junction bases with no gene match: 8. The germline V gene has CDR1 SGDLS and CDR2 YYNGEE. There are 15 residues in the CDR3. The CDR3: CASSFGQGDNNEQFF. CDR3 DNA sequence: TGTGCCAGCAGCTTCGGACAGGGAGATAACAATGAGCAGTTCTTC.

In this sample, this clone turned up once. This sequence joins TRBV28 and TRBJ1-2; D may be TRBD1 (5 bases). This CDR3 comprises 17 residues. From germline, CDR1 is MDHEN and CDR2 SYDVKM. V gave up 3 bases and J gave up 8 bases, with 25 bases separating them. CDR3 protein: CASSLGGGAEGFGGYTF. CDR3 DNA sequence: TGTGCCAGCAGTTTGGGGGGTGGAGCAGAAGGTTTTGGCGGCTACACCTTC.

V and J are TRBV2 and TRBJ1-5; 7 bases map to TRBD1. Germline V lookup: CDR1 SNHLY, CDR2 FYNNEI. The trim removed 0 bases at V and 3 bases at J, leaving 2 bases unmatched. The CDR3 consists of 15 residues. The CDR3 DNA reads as TGTGCCAGCAGTGAAGCCAGGGGGTACAATCAGCCCCAGCATTTT. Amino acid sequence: CASSEARGYNQPQHF.

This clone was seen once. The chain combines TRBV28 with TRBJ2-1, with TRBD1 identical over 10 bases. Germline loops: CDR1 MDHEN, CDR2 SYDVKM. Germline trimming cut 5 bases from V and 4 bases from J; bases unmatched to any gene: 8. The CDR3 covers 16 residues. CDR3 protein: CASSRGDRGFYNEQFF. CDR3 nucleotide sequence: TGTGCCAGCAGTCGGGGGGACAGGGGTTTTTACAATGAGCAGTTCTTC.

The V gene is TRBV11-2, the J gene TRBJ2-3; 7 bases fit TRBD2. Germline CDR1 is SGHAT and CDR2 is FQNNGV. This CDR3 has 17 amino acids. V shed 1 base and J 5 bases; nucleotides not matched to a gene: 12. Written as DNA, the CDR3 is TGTGCCAGCAGCTTAGCGCTTCGCGGGAGCTACGGAGATACGCAGTATTTT. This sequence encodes CASSLALRGSYGDTQYF.

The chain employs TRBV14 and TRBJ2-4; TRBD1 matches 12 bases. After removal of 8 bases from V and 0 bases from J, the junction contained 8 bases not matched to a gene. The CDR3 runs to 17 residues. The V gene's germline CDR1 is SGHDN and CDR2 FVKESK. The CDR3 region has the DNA TGTGCCAGCTCCGGGACAGGGGGCGCGTCAGCCAAAAACATTCAGTACTTC. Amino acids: CASSGTGGASAKNIQYF.

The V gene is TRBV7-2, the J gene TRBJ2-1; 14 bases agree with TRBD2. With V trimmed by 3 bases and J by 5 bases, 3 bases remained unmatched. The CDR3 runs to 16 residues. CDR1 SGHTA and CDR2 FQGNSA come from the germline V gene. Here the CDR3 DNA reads TGTGCCAGCAGCTTGAGACTAGCGGGAGGGGACAATGAGCAGTTCTTC. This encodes CASSLRLAGGDNEQFF.

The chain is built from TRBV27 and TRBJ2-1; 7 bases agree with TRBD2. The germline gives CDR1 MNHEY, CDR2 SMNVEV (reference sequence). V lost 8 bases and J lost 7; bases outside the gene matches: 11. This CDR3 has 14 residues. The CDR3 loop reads CASSWVGLDNEQFF. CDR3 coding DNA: TGTGCCAGCTCCTGGGTCGGACTAGATAATGAGCAGTTCTTC.

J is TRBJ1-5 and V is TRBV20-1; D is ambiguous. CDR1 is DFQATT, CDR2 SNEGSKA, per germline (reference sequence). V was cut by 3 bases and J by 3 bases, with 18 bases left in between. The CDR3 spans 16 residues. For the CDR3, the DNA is TGCAGTGCTAGTGACGGGCGGAGGGTTGTCAATCAGCCCCAGCATTTT. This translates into CSASDGRRVVNQPQHF.

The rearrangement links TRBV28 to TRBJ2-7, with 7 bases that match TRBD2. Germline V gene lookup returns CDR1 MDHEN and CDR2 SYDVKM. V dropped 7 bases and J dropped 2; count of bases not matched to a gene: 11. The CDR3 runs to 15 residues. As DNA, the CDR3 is TGTGCCAGCACCATAACGGCTAGCGGACCCTACGAGCAGTACTTC. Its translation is CASTITASGPYEQYF.

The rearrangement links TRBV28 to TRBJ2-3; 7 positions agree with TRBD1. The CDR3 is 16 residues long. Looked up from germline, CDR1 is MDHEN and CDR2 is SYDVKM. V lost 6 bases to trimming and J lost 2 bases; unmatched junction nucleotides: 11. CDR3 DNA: TGTGCCAGCAGCCGACCTCCCGACAGGGTCACAGATACGCAGTATTTT. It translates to CASSRPPDRVTDTQYF.

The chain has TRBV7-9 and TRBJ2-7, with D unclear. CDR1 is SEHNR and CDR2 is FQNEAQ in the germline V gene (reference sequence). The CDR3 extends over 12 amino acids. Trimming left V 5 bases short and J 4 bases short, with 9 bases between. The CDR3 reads CASSPQSYEQYF. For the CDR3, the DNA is TGTGCCAGCAGCCCACAATCATACGAGCAGTACTTC.

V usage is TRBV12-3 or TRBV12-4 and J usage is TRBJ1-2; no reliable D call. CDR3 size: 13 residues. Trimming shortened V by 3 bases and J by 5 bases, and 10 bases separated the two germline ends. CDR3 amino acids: CASSLEGGYGYTF. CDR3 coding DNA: TGTGCCAGCAGTTTGGAGGGAGGATATGGCTACACCTTC.

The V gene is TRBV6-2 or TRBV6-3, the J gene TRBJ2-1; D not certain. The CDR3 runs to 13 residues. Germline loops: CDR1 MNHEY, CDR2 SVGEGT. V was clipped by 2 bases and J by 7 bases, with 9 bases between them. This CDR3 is CASSYQRRNEQFF. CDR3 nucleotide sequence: TGTGCCAGCAGTTACCAGAGGAGAAATGAGCAGTTCTTC.

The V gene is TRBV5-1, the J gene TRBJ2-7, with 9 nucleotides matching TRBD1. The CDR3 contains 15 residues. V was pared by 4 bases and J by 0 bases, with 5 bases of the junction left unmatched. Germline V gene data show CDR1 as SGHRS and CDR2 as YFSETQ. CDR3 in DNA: TGCGCCAGCAGCCCACAGACAGGGGGCTCCTACGAGCAGTACTTC. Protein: CASSPQTGGSYEQYF.